This T cell receptor (beta chain) was found in a study of blood T cell repertoires in COVID-19. The authors' processing: Reference gene primers were amplified, and this amplification served to estimate nucleated cell counts. Method: immunoSEQ multiplex PCR; TCRdb's copy keeps in-frame clones and lacks some. That table furnishes V, J and clone size, whereas the DNA furnished D and trimming. There are 55,000 to 75,000 clones in the sample; roughly 77% occur only once, and around 14% lies in the top ten. J was trimmed by 7 bases and V by 0 bases; bases with no gene match: 6. In germline, CDR1 is SGHRS, CDR2 YFSETQ. CDR3 length: 15 amino acids. This clone was seen only a few times.

This clonotype originated in a man older than 75 with acute or convalescent COVID-19. V gene TRBV5-1 combines with J gene TRBJ1-4; the match to TRBD1 covers 7 bases. What was sequenced was peripheral blood. The chain's CDR3 is CASSLGDRDSEKLFF. The CDR3 DNA follows: TGCGCCAGCAGCTTGGGGGACAGAGACTCTGAAAAACTGTTTTTT. The full variable domain, rest sourced from reference TRBV5-1 and TRBJ1-4, is KAGVTQTPRYLIKTRGQQVTLSCSPISGHRSVSWYQQTPGQGLQFLFEYFSETQRNKGNFPGRFSGRQFSNSRSEMNVSTLELGDSALYLCASSLGDRDSEKLFFGSGTQLSVL.